These 19 T cell receptor beta chains share one sample of origin, sequenced in a study of T cell changes during pregnancy in multiple sclerosis. TCRdb's table, derived via immunoSEQ multiplex PCR, lists solely in-frame clones and lacks some. The sample shows under 95,000 clones, over 80% of them seen only once. Source: CD4+ T cells from peripheral blood mononuclear cells, taken before pregnancy. These receptors all stem from a female donor with multiple sclerosis, enrolled in a pregnancy study.

CDR3 sequence (DNA): TGTGCCAGCAGCTTAGACTTCAATGAGCAGTTCTTC. It encodes CASSLDFNEQFF. This rearrangement joins TRBV7-2 to TRBJ2-1; D is unresolved. The V gene lost 1 base and the J gene lost 6 bases, with 4 bases spanning the gap. The CDR3 runs to 12 residues. Per germline, CDR1 SGHTA and CDR2 FQGNSA.

The J gene is TRBJ1-1, the V gene TRBV19; no definite D call. V lost 1 base and J 8 bases, leaving 14 bases between the germline ends. This CDR3 has 14 amino acids. The germline V gene has CDR1 LNHDA and CDR2 SQIVND (reference sequence). CDR3 nucleotide sequence: TGTGCCAGTAGTATAGTTGGTGAGCTCCGGGAAGCTTTCTTT. This codes for CASSIVGELREAFF. Full variable domain (rest looked up from reference TRBV19 and TRBJ1-1): DGGITQSPKYLFRKEGQNVTLSCEQNLNHDAMYWYRQDPGQGLRLIYYSQIVNDFQKGDIAEGYSVSREKKESFPLTVTSAQKNPTAFYLCASSIVGELREAFFGQGTRLTVV.

This chain links TRBV2 with TRBJ2-7; unclear D gene. CDR1 and CDR2 from the germline V gene are SNHLY and FYNNEI. The CDR3 totals 18 residues. V was cut by 6 bases and J by 0 bases, with 24 bases left in between. The CDR3 DNA follows: TGTGCCAGCAGGGCCAGCCTCTTAACTCCTAACAGCTCCTACGAGCAGTACTTC. Its protein is CASRASLLTPNSSYEQYF.

The chain has TRBV10-3 and TRBJ2-1; 9 nucleotides agree with TRBD2. This CDR3 is built from 14 residues. Trimming cost V 8 bases and J 9 bases; bases outside gene matches: 11. Germline assignment: CDR1 ENHRY and CDR2 SYGVKD. CDR3 sequence (DNA): TGTGCCATCCAGACTAGCGGCGATTTCGGTGAGCAGTTCTTC. Amino acid sequence: CAIQTSGDFGEQFF.

The chain employs TRBV9 and TRBJ2-5, with TRBD2 matching over 8 bases. Per the germline V gene, CDR1 is SGDLS and CDR2 is YYNGEE. The CDR3 contains 15 residues. V dropped 3 bases and J dropped 3; count of bases not matched to a gene: 7. DNA of the CDR3: TGTGCCAGCAGCGGGAGGGGAGCGGGGGAAGAGACCCAGTACTTC. Translation gives CASSGRGAGEETQYF.

The chain has TRBV7-8 and TRBJ2-7; D gene unclear. Trimming shortened V by 1 base and J by 2 bases, and 12 bases separated the two germline ends. Germline-derived CDR1 and CDR2 are SGHVS and FQNEAQ. The CDR3 is made up of 15 amino acids. CDR3 bases: TGTGCCAGCAGCTTAGGGGCCGTTGGGCCCTACGAGCAGTACTTC. This codes for CASSLGAVGPYEQYF.

The chain is built from TRBV5-4 and TRBJ1-6; 7 bases fit TRBD1. Germline assignment: CDR1 SGHNT and CDR2 YYREEE (reference sequence). CDR3 length: 16 amino acids. The ends lost 0 bases at V and 9 bases at J; junction bases unmatched: 9. CDR3 in DNA: TGTGCCAGCAGCTTGGGGCTAGGACAGGCAGGTTCACCCCTCCACTTT. It translates to CASSLGLGQAGSPLHF.

The rearrangement joins TRBV18 to TRBJ2-5; possible D gene TRBD1, 5 bases. This CDR3 is 14 amino acids long. CDR1 and CDR2 from the germline V gene are KGHSH and LQKENI. V lost 5 bases and J lost 1, with 11 bases in between. The CDR3 coding sequence is TGTGCCAGCTCATCGACAGAATTCCAAGAGACCCAGTACTTC. The encoded protein is CASSSTEFQETQYF.

The chain recombines TRBV7-9 with TRBJ2-1, with D possibly matching TRBD2 (6 bases). CDR3 length equals 14 residues. The germline gives CDR1 SEHNR, CDR2 FQNEAQ (reference sequence). Trimming left V 5 bases short and J 8 bases short, with 16 bases between. This CDR3 reads CASSQERVGDEQFF. For the CDR3, the DNA is TGTGCCAGCAGCCAAGAGCGGGTGGGGGATGAGCAGTTCTTC. The whole variable domain, filled in from reference TRBV7-9 and TRBJ2-1, reads DTGVSQNPRHKITKRGQNVTFRCDPISEHNRLYWYRQTLGQGPEFLTYFQNEAQLEKSRLLSDRFSAERPKGSFSTLEIQRTEQGDSAMYLCASSQERVGDEQFFGPGTRLTVL.

The chain links TRBV7-9 to TRBJ2-7, with 7 bases identical to TRBD1. J gave up 2 bases and V 5 bases, and 18 bases lay outside the gene matches. The CDR3 spans 18 residues. CDR1 is SEHNR, CDR2 FQNEAQ, per germline (reference sequence). CDR3 in amino acids: CASSLLSRQGESAYEQYF. The DNA for the CDR3 is TGTGCCAGCAGCCTCCTATCCCGACAGGGAGAATCGGCCTACGAGCAGTACTTC.

V and J are TRBV19 and TRBJ2-6; a possible D gene is TRBD1 (6 bases). The length of the CDR3 is 14 residues. In germline, CDR1 is LNHDA, CDR2 SQIVND (reference sequence). Deletions cut 6 bases from V and 0 bases from J, with 6 bases between. The CDR3 nucleotides read TGTGCCAGTAGGGACAGCTCTGGGGCCAACGTCCTGACTTTC. Amino acid sequence: CASRDSSGANVLTF.

This chain connects TRBV5-1 to TRBJ1-3; tentative D call: TRBD1 (5 bases). This CDR3 is 16 amino acids long. V lost 1 base, J lost 0 bases, and 11 bases lay in between. CDR1 and CDR2 from the germline V gene are SGHRS and YFSETQ. The CDR3 here is CASSLITRDSGNTIYF. The DNA of the CDR3 is TGCGCCAGCAGCTTGATAACCAGGGACTCTGGAAACACCATATATTTT.

The CDR3 DNA reads as TGTGCCAGCAGCGTCGGACAGGGGGCCTTGACCCAGTACTTC. Protein: CASSVGQGALTQYF. The gene calls are TRBV7-2 and TRBJ2-5; 11 bases align to TRBD1. The V and J ends lost 5 bases and 7 bases, in that order; junction bases with no gene match: 6. CDR1 and CDR2 (germline): SGHTA, FQGNSA. CDR3 length: 14 amino acids.

This chain links TRBV9 with TRBJ2-5; 8 bases are shared with TRBD2. Looked up from germline, CDR1 is SGDLS and CDR2 is YYNGEE. This CDR3 region has 14 residues. J lost 6 bases, V lost 4 bases, and 8 bases had no gene match. CDR3 residues: CASSPRTSMQTQYF. In nucleotides, the CDR3 is TGTGCCAGCAGCCCACGGACTAGCATGCAGACCCAGTACTTC.

This clone has more than one count but fewer than ten. This sequence joins TRBV10-3 and TRBJ1-6, with 7 positions matching TRBD1. Germline-derived CDR1 and CDR2 are ENHRY and SYGVKD. The CDR3 sequence is 13 residues long. Germline trimming cut 11 bases from V and 8 bases from J; bases unmatched to any gene: 9. CDR3 nucleotides: TGTGCCGCCCGACAGGGTTCGGATTCACCCCTCCACTTT. Translating gives CAARQGSDSPLHF.

About this clone itself: The junction and the germline gene differ at one end; a read error may be behind it. The chain has TRBV7-7 and TRBJ2-1; 14 bases map to TRBD2. The CDR3 is 14 residues long. CDR1 is SSHAT, CDR2 FNYEAQ, per germline (reference sequence). The CDR3 loop reads CASSLGLAGGKQFF. CDR3 DNA sequence: TGTGCTAGCAGCTTAGGACTAGCGGGAGGAAAGCAGTTCTTC.

The rearrangement links TRBV18 to TRBJ1-4, with TRBD1 matching over 9 bases. Germline assignment: CDR1 KGHSH and CDR2 LQKENI. CDR3 length equals 17 residues. The V and J ends lost 0 bases and 8 bases, in that order; junction bases with no gene match: 10. CDR3 in amino acids: CASSPPRTGAGREKLFF. CDR3 coding DNA: TGTGCCAGCTCACCACCACGGACAGGGGCGGGACGCGAAAAACTGTTTTTT. Using reference TRBV18 and TRBJ1-4 for the parts outside the CDR3, the full variable domain is NAGVMQNPRHLVRRRGQEARLRCSPMKGHSHVYWYRQLPEEGLKFMVYLQKENIIDESGMPKERFSAEFPKEGPSILRIQQVVRGDSAAYFCASSPPRTGAGREKLFFGSGTQLSVL.

This clone showed up just a few times. The rearrangement uses TRBV4-2 and TRBJ2-3; TRBD2 agrees at 8 bases. The CDR3 sequence is 12 residues long. Looked up from germline, CDR1 is LGHNA and CDR2 is YNFKEQ. V gave up 4 bases and J gave up 11 bases; unmatched junction bases: 5. The DNA of the CDR3 is TGTGCCAGCAGCCCAAGCGGGAGTGAGCAGTATTTT. It codes for CASSPSGSEQYF.

The chain combines TRBV7-3 with TRBJ2-2; 10 positions match TRBD2. The junction had 7 bases not matched to a gene; V was cut back by 2 bases and J by 7 bases. Germline CDR1 SGHTA, CDR2 FQGTGA. This CDR3 is 16 amino acids long. Written as DNA, the CDR3 is TGTGCCAGCAGCTTAGACAGCGGGAGGGCCCTCGGGGAGCTGTTTTTT. Translated, it gives CASSLDSGRALGELFF. The complete variable domain, with remaining parts taken from reference TRBV7-3 and TRBJ2-2, reads GAGVSQTPSNKVTEKGKYVELRCDPISGHTALYWYRQSLGQGPEFLIYFQGTGAADDSGLPNDRFFAVRPEGSVSTLKIQRTERGDSAVYLCASSLDSGRALGELFFGEGSRLTVL.